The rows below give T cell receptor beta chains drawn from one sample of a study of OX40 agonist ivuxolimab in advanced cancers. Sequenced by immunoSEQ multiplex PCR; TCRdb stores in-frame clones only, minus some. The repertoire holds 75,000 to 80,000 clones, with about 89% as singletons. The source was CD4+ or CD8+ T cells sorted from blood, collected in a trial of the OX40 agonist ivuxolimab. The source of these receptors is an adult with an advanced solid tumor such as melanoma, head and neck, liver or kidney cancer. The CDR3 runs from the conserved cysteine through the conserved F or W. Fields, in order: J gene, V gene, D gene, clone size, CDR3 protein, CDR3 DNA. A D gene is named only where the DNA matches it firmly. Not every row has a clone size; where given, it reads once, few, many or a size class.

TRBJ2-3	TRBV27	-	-	CASSPSGDTQYF	TGTGCCAGCAGTCCCTCGGGGGATACGCAGTATTTT
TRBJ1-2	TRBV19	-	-	CASSRQGVLYTF	TGTGCCAGTAGTAGGCAGGGAGTCCTCTACACCTTC
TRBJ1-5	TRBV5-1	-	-	CASSLVAGGNQPQHF	TGCGCCAGCAGCTTGGTGGCAGGGGGCAATCAGCCCCAGCATTTT
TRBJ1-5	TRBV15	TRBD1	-	CATSRVGGRDNQPQHF	TGTGCCACCAGCAGAGTAGGGGGCCGCGACAATCAGCCCCAGCATTTT
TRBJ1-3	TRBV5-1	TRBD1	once	CASSQTGGSGNTIYF	TGCGCCAGCAGCCAGACAGGGGGCTCTGGAAACACCATATATTTT
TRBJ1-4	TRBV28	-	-	CASSLSPSKWQGDEKLFF	TGTGCCAGCAGTTTGTCCCCCAGTAAATGGCAAGGGGATGAAAAACTGTTTTTT
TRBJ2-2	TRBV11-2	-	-	CASSFSTGRTGELFF	TGTGCCAGCAGCTTCTCCACGGGTCGCACCGGGGAGCTGTTTTTT
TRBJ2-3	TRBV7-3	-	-	CASSLDRTDTQYF	TGTGCCAGCAGCTTAGACCGCACAGATACGCAGTATTTT
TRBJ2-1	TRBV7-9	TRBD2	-	CASSPLAGGPLSSYNEQFF	TGTGCCAGCAGCCCTCTAGCGGGAGGTCCTTTAAGCTCCTACAATGAGCAGTTCTTC
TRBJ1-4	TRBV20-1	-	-	CSARGVEKLFF	TGCAGTGCCCGGGGCGTCGAAAAACTGTTTTTT
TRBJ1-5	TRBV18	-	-	CASSLGPPRGINQPQHF	TGTGCCAGCTCCCTAGGCCCCCCCAGGGGAATCAATCAGCCCCAGCATTTT
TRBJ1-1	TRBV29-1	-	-	CSLDRGLNTEAFF	TGCAGCCTAGACAGAGGACTGAACACTGAAGCTTTCTTT
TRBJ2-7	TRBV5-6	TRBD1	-	CASSGDRAYEQYF	TGTGCCAGCAGCGGGGACAGGGCCTACGAGCAGTACTTC
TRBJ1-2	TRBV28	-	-	CASTKDRTFNYGYTF	TGTGCCAGCACTAAGGACAGAACCTTTAACTATGGCTACACCTTC
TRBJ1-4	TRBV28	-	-	CASSLPSSGQRRF	TGTGCCAGCAGTTTACCCTCCTCAGGACAGAGGCGTTTT
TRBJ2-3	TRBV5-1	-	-	CASSLLTLGGSTDTQYF	TGCGCCAGCAGCTTGCTAACCCTCGGGGGAAGCACAGATACGCAGTATTTT
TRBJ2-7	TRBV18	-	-	CASSPLFRTPLKNLYEQYF	TGTGCCAGCTCACCACTTTTCAGGACTCCACTTAAAAACTTATACGAGCAGTACTTC
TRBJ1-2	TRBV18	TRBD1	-	CASSPTQTTGGGDGYTF	TGTGCCAGCTCACCTACGCAAACGACAGGGGGCGGAGACGGCTACACCTTC
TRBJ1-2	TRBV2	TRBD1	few	CASSVGQTYGYTF	TGTGCCAGCAGTGTGGGACAGACCTATGGCTACACCTTC
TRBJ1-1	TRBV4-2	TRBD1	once	CASSPRQGANEAFF	TGTGCCAGCAGCCCAAGACAGGGGGCTAATGAAGCTTTCTTT
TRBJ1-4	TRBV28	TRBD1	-	CASSSGQGNEKLFF	TGTGCCAGCAGTAGCGGACAGGGAAATGAAAAACTGTTTTTT
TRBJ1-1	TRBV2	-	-	CASTGQWDTEAFF	TGTGCCAGCACAGGACAGTGGGACACTGAAGCTTTCTTT
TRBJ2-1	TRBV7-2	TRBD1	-	CASSPGQGVGGVSYNEQFF	TGTGCCAGCAGCCCCGGACAGGGGGTGGGGGGAGTCTCCTACAATGAGCAGTTCTTC
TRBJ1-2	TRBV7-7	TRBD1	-	CASSGTANYGYTF	TGTGCCAGCAGCGGGACAGCGAACTATGGCTACACCTTC
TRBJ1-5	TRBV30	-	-	CAWSVTGRAQDQPQHF	TGTGCCTGGAGTGTAACGGGCAGGGCGCAGGATCAGCCCCAGCATTTT
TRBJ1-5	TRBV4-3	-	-	CASSQEEGQPQHF	TGCGCCAGCAGCCAAGAAGAGGGTCAGCCCCAGCATTTT
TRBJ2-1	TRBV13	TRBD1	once	CASSYMTGFNEQFF	TGTGCCAGCAGCTATATGACAGGGTTTAATGAGCAGTTCTTC
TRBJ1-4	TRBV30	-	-	CASSGGGKLFF	TGTGCCTCGTCGGGGGGAGGGAAACTGTTTTTT
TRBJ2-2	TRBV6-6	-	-	CASSATGSNTGELFF	TGTGCCAGCAGCGCGACAGGTTCGAACACCGGGGAGCTGTTTTTT
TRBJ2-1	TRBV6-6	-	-	CASRGLGNEQFF	TGTGCCAGCAGGGGGCTCGGTAATGAGCAGTTCTTC
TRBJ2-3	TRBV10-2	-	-	CASSEGDSTDTQYF	TGCGCCAGCAGTGAGGGAGACAGCACAGATACGCAGTATTTT
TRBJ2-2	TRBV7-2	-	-	CASSNPPGELFF	TGTGCCAGCAGTAACCCCCCCGGGGAGCTGTTTTTT
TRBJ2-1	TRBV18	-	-	CASSPKDEQFF	TGTGCCAGCTCACCAAAGGATGAGCAGTTCTTC
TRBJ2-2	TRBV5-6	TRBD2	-	CASSFSLAGDWRTGELFF	TGTGCCAGCAGCTTTTCTCTAGCGGGGGATTGGAGGACCGGGGAGCTGTTTTTT
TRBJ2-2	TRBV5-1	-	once	CASSLIIQGNTGELFF	TGCGCCAGCAGCCTTATAATACAGGGGAACACCGGGGAGCTGTTTTTT
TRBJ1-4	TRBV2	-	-	CASSDQGIGEKLFF	TGTGCCAGCAGTGATCAGGGGATAGGCGAAAAACTGTTTTTT
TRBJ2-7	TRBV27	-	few	CASNTPTGLDYEQYF	TGTGCCAGCAATACTCCGACTGGGTTGGACTACGAGCAGTACTTC
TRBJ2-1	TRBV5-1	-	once	CASSLTGWDEQFF	TGCGCCAGCAGCTTGACAGGGTGGGATGAGCAGTTCTTC
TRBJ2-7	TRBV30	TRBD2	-	CAWAQLLAGSYEQYF	TGTGCCTGGGCCCAACTTTTAGCGGGATCCTACGAGCAGTACTTC
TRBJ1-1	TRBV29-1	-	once	CSVDWGPGGGAFF	TGCAGCGTTGACTGGGGACCAGGAGGGGGAGCTTTCTTT
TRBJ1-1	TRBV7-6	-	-	CASSSTRTAEAFF	TGTGCCAGCAGCTCAACCCGGACTGCCGAAGCTTTCTTT
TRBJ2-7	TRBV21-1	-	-	CASSSQGQETYEQYF	TGTGCCAGCAGCAGCCAGGGACAGGAAACCTACGAGCAGTACTTC
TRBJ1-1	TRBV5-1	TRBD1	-	CASSLAPTGIVDTEAFF	TGCGCCAGCAGCTTGGCCCCGACAGGGATCGTGGACACTGAAGCTTTCTTT
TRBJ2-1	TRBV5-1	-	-	CASSFDSSDNEQFF	TGCGCCAGCAGCTTTGACTCCAGCGACAATGAGCAGTTCTTC
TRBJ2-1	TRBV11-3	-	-	CASSPGVLLVDEQFF	TGTGCCAGCAGCCCAGGTGTCCTACTGGTCGATGAGCAGTTCTTC
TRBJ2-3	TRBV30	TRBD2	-	CAWSSTLAGPHTQYF	TGTGCCTGGAGTAGCACACTAGCGGGACCTCATACGCAGTATTTT
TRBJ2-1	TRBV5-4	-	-	CASSLDLTDSYNEQFF	TGTGCCAGCAGCTTAGATTTGACTGATTCCTACAATGAGCAGTTCTTC
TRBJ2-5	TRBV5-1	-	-	CASSLARTVGNQETQYF	TGCGCCAGCAGCTTGGCCCGGACAGTGGGGAACCAAGAGACCCAGTACTTC
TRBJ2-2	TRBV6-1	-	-	CAIRMGGSIGELFF	TGTGCCATCAGGATGGGGGGTAGTATCGGGGAGCTGTTTTTT
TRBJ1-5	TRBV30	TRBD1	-	CAWSTRDRGFQPQHF	TGTGCCTGGAGTACCCGGGACAGGGGGTTTCAGCCCCAGCATTTT
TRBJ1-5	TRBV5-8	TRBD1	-	CASSLDGRTGDQPQHF	TGTGCCAGCAGCTTGGATGGTCGGACAGGGGATCAGCCCCAGCATTTT
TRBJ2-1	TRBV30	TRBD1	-	CAWSDGQAVYNEQFF	TGTGCCTGGAGCGACGGACAGGCCGTTTACAATGAGCAGTTCTTC
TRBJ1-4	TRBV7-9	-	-	CASSSRGMPNEKLFF	TGTGCCAGCAGTTCGCGGGGAATGCCCAATGAAAAACTGTTTTTT
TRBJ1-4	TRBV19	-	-	CASSWPGTTNEKLFF	TGTGCCAGTAGTTGGCCTGGTACAACTAATGAAAAACTGTTTTTT
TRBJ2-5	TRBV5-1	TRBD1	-	CASTITGGETQYF	TGCGCCAGCACCATTACAGGGGGAGAGACCCAGTACTTC